This TCR beta chain was sequenced for a study of blood T cell repertoires in COVID-19. Background on the study: Sites in the United States, Italy and Spain provided acute and convalescent COVID-19 samples. PBMCs, B-cell-depleted T cells, or T cells provided the cDNA or gDNA that made up the material.

Trimming cost V 5 bases and J 10 bases; bases outside gene matches: 10. Germline CDR1 reads LNHNV; CDR2 reads YYDKDF (reference sequence). The CDR3 loop spans 15 amino acids. In the original processing: For nucleated cells, counts were estimated from reference gene primer amplification. Produced via immunoSEQ multiplex PCR; TCRdb's table is partial and in-frame only. The V and J calls and the clone size are those of that table, but D and trimming were determined from the DNA. The sample holds 75,000 to 90,000 clones, just under 85% seen once. The origin of this receptor is an elderly man with active or convalescent COVID-19. Source material: peripheral blood. This sequence joins TRBV15 and TRBJ2-1; 11 nucleotides match TRBD2. The CDR3 DNA is TGTGCCACCAGCGCCATTCGGCTAGCGGGAGGCGAGCAGTTCTTC. This gives the protein CATSAIRLAGGEQFF.